The 32 T cell receptor beta chains presented below share a single source sample, sequenced in a study of shared T cell receptors in the human thymus. The assay was immunoSEQ multiplex PCR, and TCRdb's table has in-frame clones only and misses some. The data contain 55,000 to 80,000 clones, about 96% of them singletons. The sequencing sample was made of thymocytes. These receptors were collected from a human donor.

The V and J genes are TRBV7-8 and TRBJ1-5; perhaps TRBD1 as D (5 bases). CDR1 is SGHVS, CDR2 FQNEAQ, per germline. CDR3 length: 15 residues. The V end was cut by 1 base, the J end by 3 bases, with 10 bases between. The CDR3 region is CASSLGDSSNQPQHF. The CDR3 DNA sequence: TGTGCCAGCAGCTTAGGCGACAGTTCCAATCAGCCCCAGCATTTT.

The chain joins TRBV28 to TRBJ1-1, with 7 bases lining up with TRBD1. The CDR3 length is 16 residues. Trimming removed 5 bases from V and 2 bases from J; junction bases left unmatched: 11. CDR1 and CDR2 from the germline V gene are MDHEN and SYDVKM. CDR3 sequence: CASSHHRGGGNTEAFF. The CDR3 DNA sequence: TGTGCCAGCAGTCACCACAGGGGAGGGGGAAACACTGAAGCTTTCTTT.

The gene calls are TRBV2 and TRBJ2-7, with D maybe TRBD1 (6 bases). The length of the CDR3 is 12 residues. V lost 6 bases to trimming and J lost 5 bases, with 11 bases between them. The germline V gene encodes CDR1 SNHLY and CDR2 FYNNEI. CDR3 sequence (DNA): TGTGCCAGCAGAGAGGACAGTCACGAGCAGTACTTC. Translating it yields CASREDSHEQYF.

The chain is built from TRBV29-1 and TRBJ2-3, with unresolved D. Germline CDR1 is SQVTM and CDR2 is ANQGSEA. V lost 6 bases to trimming and J lost 2 bases, with 12 bases between them. This CDR3 comprises 13 residues. As DNA, the CDR3 is TGCAGCGTGTGGTCCACAAACACAGATACGCAGTATTTT. It encodes CSVWSTNTDTQYF.

The chain combines TRBV5-6 with TRBJ2-7, with 9 bases fitting TRBD1. V lost 1 base, J lost 3 bases, and 11 bases stayed unmatched. The CDR3 is made up of 17 amino acids. Looked up from germline, CDR1 is SGHDT and CDR2 is YYEEEE. This chain's CDR3 is CASSLTSGQGLIYEQYF. Here the CDR3 DNA reads TGTGCCAGCAGCTTGACCTCGGGACAGGGCTTAATCTACGAGCAGTACTTC.

CDR3 in DNA: TGTGCCAGCAGCTTAAGAGCTAGCGGGGGGGCTGGAACCGGGGAGCTGTTTTTT. Translation gives CASSLRASGGAGTGELFF. The V call is TRBV5-6, the J call TRBJ2-2, with TRBD2 matching over 12 bases. This CDR3 spans 18 amino acids. CDR1 and CDR2 (germline): SGHDT, YYEEEE. The V and J ends lost 2 bases and 5 bases, in that order; junction bases with no gene match: 10.

The CDR3: CASISVSRGEQFF. The CDR3 region has the DNA TGTGCCAGCATTTCCGTGTCTAGGGGTGAGCAGTTCTTC. V gene TRBV25-1 combines with J gene TRBJ2-1; the D gene is possibly TRBD1 (5 bases). V was cut by 7 bases and J by 9 bases, with 16 bases left in between. The CDR3 spans 13 residues. The V gene's germline CDR1 is MGHDK and CDR2 SYGVNS.

This clone was seen once. The chain carries TRBV7-9 and TRBJ1-2, with TRBD1 matching 7 bases. This CDR3 comprises 15 residues. Germline values: CDR1 SEHNR, CDR2 FQNEAQ (reference sequence). With V trimmed by 5 bases and J by 6 bases, 12 bases remained unmatched. Here the CDR3 DNA reads TGTGCCAGCAGCCCAGACGCGACAGGGCTGGATGGCTACACCTTC. It translates to CASSPDATGLDGYTF.

The chain has TRBV5-4 and TRBJ2-5, with 7 bases that match TRBD2. V dropped 1 base and J dropped 4; count of bases not matched to a gene: 10. Germline V lookup: CDR1 SGHNT, CDR2 YYREEE (reference sequence). This CDR3 comprises 16 residues. Here the CDR3 DNA reads TGTGCCAGCAGCTTGTTTTTAAAAGCGGGGCGAGAGACCCAGTACTTC. It codes for CASSLFLKAGRETQYF.

The V and J genes are TRBV5-4 and TRBJ1-2, with D tentatively TRBD1 (5 bases). This CDR3 region has 15 residues. V lost 1 base to trimming and J lost 6 bases, with 16 bases between them. Germline lookup yields CDR1 SGHNT and CDR2 YYREEE (reference sequence). DNA for the CDR3: TGTGCCAGCAGCTTGTGTCCGGGGGAGGACCATGGCTACACCTTC. Amino acid sequence: CASSLCPGEDHGYTF. The complete variable domain, with remaining parts taken from reference TRBV5-4 and TRBJ1-2, reads ETGVTQSPTHLIKTRGQQVTLRCSSQSGHNTVSWYQQALGQGPQFIFQYYREEENGRGNFPPRFSGLQFPNYSSELNVNALELDDSALYLCASSLCPGEDHGYTFGSGTRLTVV.

The chain is built from TRBV7-9 and TRBJ1-1; D gene unclear. The V end was cut by 3 bases, the J end by 3 bases, with 26 bases between. Germline assignment: CDR1 SEHNR and CDR2 FQNEAQ (reference sequence). CDR3 size: 19 residues. This CDR3 is CASSFFRLARVGKDTEAFF. The CDR3 nucleotides are TGTGCCAGCAGCTTCTTCCGGTTAGCCCGAGTAGGTAAGGACACTGAAGCTTTCTTT.

The V gene is TRBV30, the J gene TRBJ2-7, with a weak D call TRBD1 (5 bases). Germline V gene lookup returns CDR1 GTSNPN and CDR2 SVGIG (reference sequence). The CDR3 spans 14 residues. V was pared by 3 bases and J by 2 bases, with 14 bases between. CDR3 coding DNA: TGTGCCTGGAGCACCAGACAGAGAGCCTACGAGCAGTACTTC. It encodes CAWSTRQRAYEQYF.

In its sample, this clone was seen once. The rearrangement uses TRBV7-2 and TRBJ2-5, with 10 bases matching TRBD2. Trimming removed 1 base from V and 1 base from J; junction bases left unmatched: 6. The CDR3 is 17 amino acids. Germline loops: CDR1 SGHTA, CDR2 FQGNSA. The CDR3 DNA reads TGTGCCAGCAGCTTAGTGCAAGCGGGGGGGGTCCAAGAGACCCAGTACTTC. Translating gives CASSLVQAGGVQETQYF.

CDR3 coding DNA: TGTGCCAGCACCGCCAAGGGCCTTGTCAGGGGAAGGGATTCACCCCTCCACTTT. Protein product: CASTAKGLVRGRDSPLHF. This chain connects TRBV5-6 to TRBJ1-6; weak D call: TRBD1 (6 bases). Trimming pared 6 bases from V and 8 bases from J, leaving 27 bases between. The V gene's germline CDR1 is SGHDT and CDR2 YYEEEE. The CDR3 contains 18 residues.

The rearrangement links TRBV19 to TRBJ1-4; D is possibly TRBD1 (5 bases). The CDR3 sequence is 17 residues long. The germline gives CDR1 LNHDA, CDR2 SQIVND (reference sequence). V was shortened by 3 bases and J by 0 bases, with 14 bases between the two germline ends. The CDR3 spells CASSMIQGSATNEKLFF. The DNA of the CDR3 is TGTGCCAGTAGTATGATCCAGGGAAGCGCAACTAATGAAAAACTGTTTTTT.

The chain has TRBV5-6 and TRBJ2-2; a possible D gene is TRBD1 (6 bases). CDR1 and CDR2 from the germline V gene are SGHDT and YYEEEE. V lost 2 bases, J lost 1 base, and 12 bases lay in between. The CDR3 sequence is 16 residues long. The CDR3 bases are TGTGCCAGCAGCTTATTCGAGGGGGTGAACACCGGGGAGCTGTTTTTT. It is translated as CASSLFEGVNTGELFF.

The sample holds one count of this clone. The chain uses TRBV4-1 and TRBJ2-5, with 8 bases matching TRBD2. Unmatched junction bases numbered 9, after V lost 1 base and J lost 5 bases. The CDR3 loop spans 16 amino acids. From germline, CDR1 is MGHRA and CDR2 YSYEKL. Written as DNA, the CDR3 is TGCGCCAGCAGCCAAGTTTTGTGGACTAGCCGGGAGACCCAGTACTTC. Residues: CASSQVLWTSRETQYF.

The chain couples TRBV14 to TRBJ2-5; D is possibly TRBD1 (5 bases). This CDR3 has 12 amino acids. CDR1 is SGHDN and CDR2 is FVKESK in the germline V gene. V was clipped by 1 base and J by 5 bases, with 5 bases between them. CDR3 DNA: TGTGCCAGCAGCCAAGCAGGGGAGACCCAGTACTTC. As protein: CASSQAGETQYF.

This clone has only one observation. This chain links TRBV7-2 with TRBJ1-1; TRBD1 is a possible D gene (5 bases). The CDR3 runs to 15 residues. Per the germline V gene, CDR1 is SGHTA and CDR2 is FQGNSA. The V end lost 8 bases, the J end lost 4 bases, and 20 bases lay between the germline ends. CDR3 sequence: CASGSGPYEVTEAFF. CDR3 bases: TGTGCCAGCGGTTCAGGGCCCTATGAAGTCACTGAAGCTTTCTTT.

The chain employs TRBV7-8 and TRBJ2-5; D is perhaps TRBD1 (5 bases). The CDR3 covers 14 residues. The germline V gene has CDR1 SGHVS and CDR2 FQNEAQ. The V gene lost 5 bases and the J gene lost 3 bases, with 13 bases spanning the gap. The CDR3 DNA reads as TGTGCCAGCAGCCCCTGGGGCGGAAAAGAGACCCAGTACTTC. It specifies CASSPWGGKETQYF.

The chain recombines TRBV25-1 with TRBJ1-2; 7 positions match TRBD1. With 8 bases clipped from V and 8 bases from J, the junction kept 8 bases outside the gene matches. The germline V gene encodes CDR1 MGHDK and CDR2 SYGVNS. The CDR3 consists of 12 residues. As DNA, the CDR3 is TGTGCCAGCTCAAGACAGGGAGACGGCTACACCTTC. Translation: CASSRQGDGYTF.

This clone was picked up one time. This sequence joins TRBV19 and TRBJ2-7; TRBD1 matches 7 bases. The CDR3 length is 13 residues. CDR1 is LNHDA and CDR2 is SQIVND in the germline V gene (reference sequence). V was clipped by 10 bases and J by 7 bases; unmatched bases: 13. The CDR3 DNA reads TGTGCCACTACCGGGACAGCAAAGCAAGAGCAGTACTTC. Protein sequence: CATTGTAKQEQYF.

A single count supports this clone. This sequence joins TRBV4-2 and TRBJ2-5; 10 bases are a match to TRBD2. Germline-derived CDR1 and CDR2 are LGHNA and YNFKEQ. The CDR3 sequence is 17 residues long. Trimming removed 0 bases from V and 2 bases from J; junction bases left unmatched: 6. The CDR3 coding sequence is TGTGCCAGCAGCCAAGATCGGAGCGGGGGGGATCAAGAGACCCAGTACTTC. It encodes CASSQDRSGGDQETQYF.

The chain employs TRBV5-1 and TRBJ2-3; a possible D gene is TRBD2 (6 bases). Trimming removed 0 bases from V and 0 bases from J, with 14 bases in between. The germline gives CDR1 SGHRS, CDR2 YFSETQ. The CDR3 extends over 17 amino acids. The CDR3, as DNA: TGCGCCAGCAGCTTGGAGGCGCGGGGCTATAGCACAGATACGCAGTATTTT. As protein: CASSLEARGYSTDTQYF. Filled out from reference TRBV5-1 and TRBJ2-3, the complete variable domain reads KAGVTQTPRYLIKTRGQQVTLSCSPISGHRSVSWYQQTPGQGLQFLFEYFSETQRNKGNFPGRFSGRQFSNSRSEMNVSTLELGDSALYLCASSLEARGYSTDTQYFGPGTRLTVL.

The chain recombines TRBV29-1 with TRBJ2-7; D is uncertain. Trimming left V 0 bases short and J 5 bases short, with 8 bases between. The CDR3 length is 12 residues. CDR1 is SQVTM, CDR2 ANQGSEA, per germline. In DNA form, the CDR3 reads TGCAGCGTTGAAGATCTGTTCCACGAGCAGTACTTC. Protein: CSVEDLFHEQYF.

The chain carries TRBV4-3 and TRBJ2-2; D may be TRBD1 (6 bases). This CDR3 spans 17 amino acids. Trimming took off 1 base at V and 2 bases at J, with 14 bases between the two ends. Germline lookup yields CDR1 LGHNA and CDR2 YSLEER. CDR3 region: CASSQGDRPSNTGELFF. Written as DNA, the CDR3 is TGCGCCAGCAGCCAAGGTGACAGGCCCTCCAACACCGGGGAGCTGTTTTTT.

This chain's CDR3 is CASSLLGNRGSPLHF. Written as DNA, the CDR3 is TGTGCCAGCAGCCTCCTAGGAAACAGGGGTTCACCCCTCCACTTT. The V and J genes are TRBV11-1 and TRBJ1-6; 7 bases fit TRBD1. This CDR3 has 15 amino acids. CDR1 is SGHAT, CDR2 FQDESV, per germline (reference sequence). The trim removed 5 bases at V and 9 bases at J, leaving 10 bases unmatched. The full variable domain, in which reference TRBV11-1 and TRBJ1-6 provide the parts outside the CDR3, is EAEVAQSPRYKITEKSQAVAFWCDPISGHATLYWYRQILGQGPELLVQFQDESVVDDSQLPKDRFSAERLKGVDSTLKIQPAELGDSAMYLCASSLLGNRGSPLHFGNGTRLTVT.

V gene TRBV14 combines with J gene TRBJ2-1; D gene unclear. Germline V gene sequence: CDR1 SGHDN, CDR2 FVKESK. The CDR3 consists of 17 residues. Between the trimmed V and J ends, which lost 0 bases and 0 bases, there was a span of 12 bases. The CDR3 protein is CASSQDRHGSSYNEQFF. The CDR3 DNA sequence: TGTGCCAGCAGCCAAGATCGGCACGGTAGCTCCTACAATGAGCAGTTCTTC.

This chain joins TRBV4-1 and TRBJ2-1; 10 positions agree with TRBD2. From germline, CDR1 is MGHRA and CDR2 YSYEKL. The CDR3 is 16 residues long. The V and J ends lost 2 bases and 3 bases, in that order; junction bases with no gene match: 4. The DNA of the CDR3 is TGCGCCAGCAGCCAAATAGCGGGGGGAAGCTACAATGAGCAGTTCTTC. Amino acid sequence: CASSQIAGGSYNEQFF.

The chain employs TRBV4-2 and TRBJ2-3; D unresolved. Trimming left V 10 bases short and J 2 bases short, with 22 bases between. The CDR3 has 16 amino acids. Germline values: CDR1 LGHNA, CDR2 YNFKEQ. DNA of the CDR3: TGTGCCACCACCCCAAAGAAGGGCAAACACACAGATACGCAGTATTTT. It translates to CATTPKKGKHTDTQYF.

The chain couples TRBV19 to TRBJ2-4; 8 bases match TRBD1. This CDR3 comprises 15 residues. Unmatched junction bases numbered 4, after V lost 4 bases and J lost 2 bases. Germline V lookup: CDR1 LNHDA, CDR2 SQIVND (reference sequence). DNA for the CDR3: TGTGCCAGTAGTACAGGGGGCGCATCCAAAAACATTCAGTACTTC. Its protein product is CASSTGGASKNIQYF.

The rearrangement joins TRBV9 to TRBJ1-1, with D unclear. Germline CDR1 is SGDLS and CDR2 is YYNGEE. The CDR3 length is 14 residues. V was clipped by 0 bases and J by 2 bases, with 8 bases between them. CDR3 coding DNA: TGTGCCAGCAGCGTAGGTACAGTCAACACTGAAGCTTTCTTT. It is translated as CASSVGTVNTEAFF.